This T cell receptor beta chain was captured in a study of identifying expanded T cells in peripheral blood. Study-level results: Approximately 2-week clone count variance significantly increased as total template count grew. Differentially abundant clones: 1 to 1.5 between replicates, roughly 16 at roughly 2 weeks, 19 to 20 at four.

CDR1 is LGHNA, CDR2 YSLEER, per germline. The V gene lost 0 bases and the J gene lost 7 bases, with 15 bases spanning the gap. The CDR3 loop spans 16 amino acids. Notes on this clone: What it binds is unknown.

Produced via immunoSEQ multiplex PCR; TCRdb's table is partial and in-frame only. The sample has approximately 59,000 clones; roughly 87% are singletons. Collection occurred without any documented infections or immune events in donors. The sequencing sample was made of blood. The chain uses TRBV4-3 and TRBJ2-2; no definite D call. The receptor comes from a person aged 18 to 70 in good health. CDR3 protein: CASSQELDGFGGELFF. CDR3 DNA: TGCGCCAGCAGCCAAGAGCTTGACGGTTTCGGCGGGGAGCTGTTTTTT.